This TCR beta chain was found in a study of Ad26.COV2.S vaccination and SARS-CoV-2 variants. Across the whole study: Ad26.COV2.S was injected intramuscularly once or twice, 56 days apart.

Regarding treatment: around 19 received Ad26.COV2.S at low or high dose, single or two shots; about 5 received placebo; per-sample allocation not given. After the first vaccine or placebo injection, samples were drawn on day 63. This Boston cohort included adults aged 18-55 years. V was cut by 7 bases and J by 0 bases, with 15 bases left in between. In germline, CDR1 is LNHDA, CDR2 SQIVND (reference sequence). The CDR3 is 15 residues long. Regarding the study as a whole: Reportedly, after vaccination the spike-specific CD8+ and CD4+ T cell responses displayed substantial breadth. With respect to non-spike TCR breadth, vaccine and placebo recipients were similar.

This clone appeared once. The antigen remains undetermined. Libraries were prepared by immunoSEQ multiplex PCR; TCRdb keeps only in-frame clonotypes and omits some of them. In the table there are about 350,000 clones, about 88% of which are singletons. The sequence came from a person between 18 and 65 years old who received the Ad26.COV2.S COVID-19 vaccine or a placebo. The sample in question was peripheral blood, obtained in a trial of Ad26.COV2.S vaccine versus placebo. The chain couples TRBV19 to TRBJ1-1; weak D call: TRBD1 (6 bases). The CDR3 protein is CASIALAGVNTEAFF. The CDR3 nucleotides are TGTGCCAGTATAGCCCTGGCAGGGGTGAACACTGAAGCTTTCTTT.